These 16 T cell receptor beta chains were sequenced from one sample in a study of T cell repertoires in cytomegalovirus infection. These receptors' antigens are unknown. TCRdb recomputed calls from the reads with MiXCR, one row per CDR3 protein. The sample includes fewer than 1,000,000 distinct CDR3 sequences, roughly 31% of them seen just once. The starting material was cultured CD8+ T cells from PBMCs, obtained from culture after CMV antigen stimulation. These receptor sequences come from a human donor in good health (CMV status not recorded). Some clones in this sample may be carry-over from other donors' samples.

This clonotype was picked up a small number of times. V usage is TRBV19 and J usage is TRBJ2-2, with TRBD2 matching over 7 bases. The CDR3 consists of 14 residues. Germline V gene data show CDR1 as LNHDA and CDR2 as SQIVND (reference sequence). Trimming removed 1 base from V and 6 bases from J; junction bases left unmatched: 2. CDR3 residues: CASSIVAGAGELFF. CDR3 DNA sequence: TGTGCCAGTAGTATAGTGGCGGGGGCCGGGGAGCTGTTTTTT.

This clonotype was seen a handful of times. The genes are TRBV4-1 and TRBJ1-1; no clear D. V gave up 0 bases and J gave up 0 bases, with 8 bases separating them. Germline values: CDR1 MGHRA, CDR2 YSYEKL. The CDR3 is 15 residues long. The CDR3 reads CASSQESPLNTEAFF. The CDR3, as DNA: TGCGCCAGCAGCCAAGAATCGCCTTTGAACACTGAAGCTTTCTTT.

The V gene is TRBV7-9, the J gene TRBJ1-2, with TRBD1 matching over 8 bases. The CDR3 length is 18 residues. The junction had 15 bases not matched to a gene; V was cut back by 5 bases and J by 1 base. Germline V gene sequence: CDR1 SEHNR, CDR2 FQNEAQ (reference sequence). The CDR3 loop is CASSTPDGTGEINYGYTF. CDR3 sequence (DNA): TGTGCCAGCAGCACCCCCGACGGGACAGGTGAAATTAACTATGGCTACACCTTC.

This clonotype came up a few times. A much bigger clone sits one base away, suggesting this may be a read error. The genes are TRBV7-6 and TRBJ2-3; unclear D gene. Germline-derived CDR1 and CDR2 are SGHVS and FNYEAQ. CDR3 length: 14 amino acids. The CDR3 bases are TGTACCAGCAGCTTTACCCAAGAATCAGATACGCAGTATTTT. Translation gives CTSSFTQESDTQYF.

The chain joins TRBV7-8 to TRBJ2-1, with D unclear. The CDR3 is 13 residues long. V lost 5 bases and J 3 bases, leaving 8 bases between the germline ends. The V gene's germline CDR1 is SGHVS and CDR2 FQNEAQ. CDR3 sequence (DNA): TGTGCCAGCAGCCCTTACAACTACAATGAGCAGTTCTTC. Translating it yields CASSPYNYNEQFF.

This clonotype appeared a few times. V usage is TRBV6-1 and J usage is TRBJ2-3; unclear D gene. Germline assignment: CDR1 MNHNS and CDR2 SASEGT. The CDR3 sequence is 15 residues long. The V gene lost 1 base and the J gene lost 1 base, with 9 bases spanning the gap. The CDR3 DNA is TGTGCCAGCAGTGAAGGCGCCCCCGGCACAGATACGCAGTATTTT. This sequence encodes CASSEGAPGTDTQYF.

This clonotype turned up a few times. CDR3 loop: CASSPLTGPAMTEAFF. The CDR3 bases are TGTGCCAGCAGTCCCCTGACAGGGCCGGCGATGACTGAAGCTTTCTTT. The rearrangement uses TRBV27 and TRBJ1-1, with TRBD1 identical over 7 bases. This CDR3 is built from 16 residues. Trimming cost V 5 bases and J 5 bases; bases outside gene matches: 14. Germline CDR1 reads MNHEY; CDR2 reads SMNVEV (reference sequence).

This rearrangement joins TRBV15 to TRBJ2-7; D unresolved. CDR3 length: 13 amino acids. From germline, CDR1 is LNHNV and CDR2 YYDKDF (reference sequence). The V and J ends lost 5 bases and 3 bases respectively, with 11 bases between them. As DNA, the CDR3 is TGTGCCACCAGCGGCCGGCGTGTCTACGAGCAGTACTTC. Translating it yields CATSGRRVYEQYF. The complete variable domain, with remaining parts taken from reference TRBV15 and TRBJ2-7, reads DAMVIQNPRYQVTQFGKPVTLSCSQTLNHNVMYWYQQKSSQAPKLLFHYYDKDFNNEADTPDNFQSRRPNTSFCFLDIRSPGLGDTAMYLCATSGRRVYEQYFGPGTRLTVT.

Concerning this clonotype itself: A junction boundary mismatches the germline segment, possibly from a read error. The CDR3: CASSHQEVTEALF. The CDR3 DNA sequence: TGTGCCAGCAGTCATCAAGAGGTGACTGAAGCTTTATTT. The chain is built from TRBV6-2 or TRBV6-3 and TRBJ1-1; no clear D. CDR1 and CDR2 (germline): MNHEY, SVGEGT. CDR3 length: 13 residues.

This clonotype was seen repeatedly, ten times or more. V and J are TRBV7-3 and TRBJ2-1; D might be TRBD1 (5 bases). CDR1 SGHTA and CDR2 FQGTGA come from the germline V gene. The CDR3 consists of 17 residues. Trimming stripped 4 bases from V and 5 bases from J, with 21 bases between. Here the CDR3 DNA reads TGTGCCAGCAGCTCCATCTTAGGGGTGGGCAGGGACAATGAGCAGTTCTTC. Translating gives CASSSILGVGRDNEQFF.

The rearrangement joins TRBV9 to TRBJ1-2; tentatively, D is TRBD1 (6 bases). The CDR3 totals 17 residues. The V gene's germline CDR1 is SGDLS and CDR2 YYNGEE. V was clipped by 0 bases and J by 4 bases, with 19 bases between them. CDR3 bases: TGTGCCAGCAGCGTAGACAGGGACCACCACACTAGCTATGGCTACACCTTC. Its protein product is CASSVDRDHHTSYGYTF.

V and J are TRBV20-1 and TRBJ2-3; the D gene could be TRBD1 or TRBD2 (6 bases each). The CDR3 has 16 amino acids. V was trimmed by 0 bases and J by 4 bases, leaving 17 bases between them. Germline CDR1 reads DFQATT; CDR2 reads SNEGSKA (reference sequence). Here the CDR3 reads CSARDYVGGGADTQYF. The CDR3 nucleotides read TGCAGTGCTAGAGATTATGTAGGAGGGGGTGCAGATACGCAGTATTTT.

The chain combines TRBV2 with TRBJ1-4, with unresolved D. The CDR3 spans 15 residues. V was clipped by 2 bases and J by 4 bases, with 11 bases between them. Germline V gene sequence: CDR1 SNHLY, CDR2 FYNNEI. Here the CDR3 DNA reads TGTGCCAGCAGTGAAAGATCGATGATTAATGAAAAACTGTTTTTT. Translated: CASSERSMINEKLFF.

The chain employs TRBV4-3 and TRBJ1-4; no clear D. The CDR3 is 14 amino acids. CDR1 is LGHNA, CDR2 YSLEER, per germline. The V gene lost 0 bases and the J gene lost 5 bases, with 7 bases spanning the gap. The CDR3 nucleotides read TGCGCCAGCAGCCAAGACATGGGAAATGAAAAACTGTTTTTT. Amino acid sequence: CASSQDMGNEKLFF.

This clonotype was found many times. In DNA form, the CDR3 reads TGTGCCAGCAGCTTAGCCAGAGGAGTGGGGGAGTTAAACTACGAGCAGTACGTC. Amino acids: CASSLARGVGELNYEQYV. V usage is TRBV7-8 and J usage is TRBJ2-7, with D perhaps TRBD1 or TRBD2 (5 bases each). The length of the CDR3 is 18 residues. The germline V and J ends were trimmed by 0 bases and 3 bases, with 21 bases remaining between them. CDR1 and CDR2 (germline): SGHVS, FQNEAQ.

This clonotype appeared many times. The chain employs TRBV5-6 and TRBJ1-5; TRBD1 matches 8 bases. CDR1 is SGHDT and CDR2 is YYEEEE in the germline V gene. Losses at the gene ends were 2 bases for V and 3 bases for J; bases not matched to a gene: 4. The length of the CDR3 is 15 residues. The CDR3: CASSLRQGANQPQHF. DNA of the CDR3: TGTGCCAGCAGCTTAAGGCAGGGGGCCAATCAGCCCCAGCATTTT.